Each of the 25 T cell receptor delta chains below was sequenced from the same sample in a study of gamma-delta T cells after stem cell transplantation. TCRdb re-called clones from the RT-PCR reads via CATT. This sample has roughly 1,400 delta-chain clones; roughly a quarter occur once, and the top ten carry about 35%. What was sequenced was gamma-delta T cells. These TCRs come from a human donor. It is not recorded whose cells these are; they may come from a transplant donor.

Details on this clone: The protein given by TCRdb reflects a much larger clone and differs at residues 7 and 11 from this DNA's translation, likely from a read error; the protein shown is the DNA's translation. The chain employs TRDV2 and TRDJ1, with D possibly TRDD3 on 6 matching bases. The CDR3 has 16 amino acids. Germline V gives CDR1 GEAIGNYY, CDR2 EKD. The ends were cut back, 2 bases at V and 6 bases at J, with 21 bases in the middle. CDR3: CACDKVVDTGAYKLIF. The CDR3 nucleotides are TGTGCCTGTGACAAGGTGGTGGATACAGGGGCCTATAAACTCATCTTT.

This clone rates as medium-sized (0.01 to 0.1%). This sequence joins TRDV2 and TRDJ1; TRDD3 might be the D (5 bases). Trimming stripped 3 bases from V and 0 bases from J, with 16 bases between. Germline V gene lookup returns CDR1 GEAIGNYY and CDR2 EKD. The CDR3 totals 16 residues. The CDR3 loop reads CACDPVGGGYTDKLIF. The CDR3 DNA is TGTGCCTGTGACCCAGTCGGGGGCGGGTACACCGATAAACTCATCTTT.

This clone is labeled medium-sized. As DNA, the CDR3 is TGTGCCTGTGACCCCCTAGGCTCGGGGGACTCCCTGTACACCGATAAACTCATCTTT. As protein: CACDPLGSGDSLYTDKLIF. The J gene is TRDJ1, the V gene TRDV2; tentative D call: TRDD3 (6 bases). The CDR3 loop spans 19 amino acids. Germline CDR1 GEAIGNYY, CDR2 EKD. Deletions cut 3 bases from V and 0 bases from J, with 25 bases between.

This clone is medium-sized (0.01 to 0.1%) by share. A far larger clone is off by one base, so a read error is likely. Other nucleotide sequences from this sample produce the same CDR3. The chain employs TRDV2 and TRDJ3; a possible D gene is TRDD3 (6 bases). This CDR3 comprises 17 residues. Germline assignment: CDR1 GEAIGNYY and CDR2 EKD. The CDR3 DNA sequence: TGTGCCTGTGACACCATCCGGGGAGACTGGGACACCCGACAGATGTTTTTT. This codes for CACDTIRGDWDTRQMFF.

This clone counts as medium-sized. This chain links TRDV2 with TRDJ1; D is ambiguous. This CDR3 has 14 residues. Germline CDR1 and CDR2: GEAIGNYY and EKD. V lost 0 bases to trimming and J lost 0 bases, with 7 bases between them. The CDR3 DNA sequence: TGTGCCTGTGACACCATTTCAAACACCGATAAACTCATCTTT. Translated, it gives CACDTISNTDKLIF.

This clone is medium-sized in the sample. J is TRDJ1 and V is TRDV1, with 10 bases that match TRDD3. Germline CDR1 and CDR2: TSWWSYY and QGS. The CDR3 totals 26 residues. J gave up 0 bases and V 2 bases, and 33 bases lay outside the gene matches. The DNA for the CDR3 is TGTGCTCTTGGGGAAGCCAGTTGGGGCGGGTCATACTGGGGGATCGACTCCCAATTGTACACCGATAAACTCATCTTT. Protein: CALGEASWGGSYWGIDSQLYTDKLIF.

This clone counts as medium-sized. V is TRDV2 and J is TRDJ1; 9 bases align to TRDD3. The germline V gene encodes CDR1 GEAIGNYY and CDR2 EKD. J gave up 0 bases and V 0 bases, and 10 bases lay outside the gene matches. The CDR3 loop spans 18 amino acids. For the CDR3, the DNA is TGTGCCTGTGACACCGTATCCGTAGGGGATACGAACACCGATAAACTCATCTTT. Translation: CACDTVSVGDTNTDKLIF.

A note on this clone: With a far larger clone one base away, a read error is the likely cause. The chain recombines TRDV1 with TRDJ1, with D perhaps assigned TRDD2 or TRDD3 (5 bases each). The CDR3 has 26 amino acids. V was cut by 1 base and J by 0 bases, with 42 bases left in between. Germline-derived CDR1 and CDR2 are TSWWSYY and QGS. CDR3 DNA sequence: TGTGCTCTTGGGGAACCCCGCCGGCTTCCCTACGTTTGGAGTACCTGGGAGATTCTGTACACCGATAAACTCATCTTT. This gives the protein CALGEPRRLPYVWSTWEILYTDKLIF.

Concerning this clone itself: A far larger clone is one base from this, pointing to a likely read error. This CDR3 is also generated by other DNA sequences in the sample. J is TRDJ1 and V is TRDV2; D not resolved. Germline CDR1 GEAIGNYY, CDR2 EKD. This CDR3 is 15 amino acids long. Here the CDR3 DNA reads TGTGCTTGTGACACCGTGACGATGTACACCGATAAACTCATCTTT. This gives the protein CACDTVTMYTDKLIF.

In the case of this clone: A far larger clone is off by one base, so a read error is likely. V gene TRDV2 combines with J gene TRDJ1; 13 positions match TRDD3. This CDR3 is built from 18 residues. Germline V gene lookup returns CDR1 GEAIGNYY and CDR2 EKD. CDR3 residues: CARDAVLGDTQGPDKLIF. The CDR3, as DNA: TGTGCCCGTGACGCCGTACTGGGGGATACGCAAGGGCCCGATAAACTCATCTTT.

As concerns this clone: This clone may be a read error of a much larger clone one base away. The CDR3 bases are TGTGCTCTTGGGGAACTGGGGCCACAACCCTTCTTT. Residues: CALGELGPQPFF. The chain has TRDV1 and TRDJ2, with D uncertain. Germline V gene lookup returns CDR1 TSWWSYY and CDR2 QGS. This CDR3 contains 12 residues.

This clone is medium-sized. This chain connects TRDV2 to TRDJ3; TRDD3 matches at 11 bases. Germline V CDR1 and CDR2: GEAIGNYY, EKD. The CDR3 runs to 17 residues. V gave up 1 base and J gave up 11 bases; unmatched junction bases: 9. CDR3 sequence (DNA): TGTGCCTGTGACACAGCCTTGGGGGATACGAGCTCCCGACAGATGTTTTTC. It codes for CACDTALGDTSSRQMFF.

For this clone: Since a much larger clone is just one base distant, this may be a read error. The sample contains more than one DNA sequence encoding this CDR3. The chain uses TRDV1 and TRDJ1; 10 nucleotides line up with TRDD3. The junction had 19 bases not matched to a gene; V was cut back by 2 bases and J by 1 base. The CDR3 spans 21 residues. CDR1 and CDR2 (germline): TSWWSYY, QGS. The CDR3 DNA reads as TGTGCTCTTGGGGAAGCCTTCCCACTTTACTGGGGGATTCGCGTCACCGATAAACTCATCTTT. This gives the protein CALGEAFPLYWGIRVTDKLIF.

J is TRDJ1 and V is TRDV2; tentative D call: TRDD3 (6 bases). The V end lost 0 bases, the J end lost 2 bases, and 15 bases lay between the germline ends. The germline CDR1 and CDR2 sequences are GEAIGNYY and EKD. The CDR3 runs 16 residues. Here the CDR3 reads CACDTLGSGGTDKLIF. Here the CDR3 DNA reads TGTGCCTGTGACACCCTGGGGAGCGGGGGGACCGATAAACTCATCTTT.

This chain connects TRDV3 to TRDJ1, with TRDD3 matching 8 bases. Trimming cost V 3 bases and J 0 bases; bases outside gene matches: 27. Germline loops: CDR1 TVYSNPD, CDR2 GDNSRS (reference sequence). This CDR3 is 21 amino acids long. The CDR3 coding sequence is TGTGCCTTCGATTCGAGGATGGGGGATGTCTGGCCGGGTGCGTACACCGATAAACTCATCTTT. This gives the protein CAFDSRMGDVWPGAYTDKLIF.

As regards this clone: This likely stems from a read error, as it lies one base from a far larger clone. The chain uses TRDV2 and TRDJ1, with TRDD3 identical over 13 bases. CDR1 and CDR2 from the germline V gene are GEAIGNYY and EKD. This CDR3 contains 16 residues. The CDR3 DNA follows: TGTGCCGGTGACTCTGTACTGGGGGATACGGGCTTGAGACTCATCTTT. This translates into CAGDSVLGDTGLRLIF.

By proportion, this clone is medium-sized. The V call is TRDV1, the J call TRDJ1, with a tentative D call TRDD2 (6 bases). The CDR3 extends over 17 amino acids. V was trimmed by 3 bases and J by 1 base, leaving 18 bases between them. The germline V gene has CDR1 TSWWSYY and CDR2 QGS. The CDR3 DNA reads TGTGCTCTTGGGGATCCGTGCTTCCTTTGCTTCACCGATAAACTCATCTTT. Amino acids: CALGDPCFLCFTDKLIF.

The V call is TRDV2, the J call TRDJ1; D not resolved. The CDR3 has 15 residues. Germline lookup yields CDR1 GEAIGNYY and CDR2 EKD. Trimming cost V 1 base and J 0 bases, with 11 bases left between them. CDR3 in amino acids: CACDTLEGYTDKLIF. CDR3 bases: TGTGCCTGTGACACGCTGGAGGGTTACACCGATAAACTCATCTTT.

In its sample, this clone is medium-sized. The CDR3: CACDSWGTLGVGYTDKLIF. Written as DNA, the CDR3 is TGTGCCTGTGACAGTTGGGGGACCCTCGGAGTGGGGTACACCGATAAACTCATCTTT. The chain combines TRDV2 with TRDJ1; 7 bases line up with TRDD3. Germline CDR1 GEAIGNYY, CDR2 EKD. After removal of 2 bases from V and 0 bases from J, the junction contained 17 bases not matched to a gene. This CDR3 has 19 amino acids.

Comment on this clone: A much larger clone is a single base away; this may be a read error. Other DNA sequences within the sample encode an identical CDR3. The chain is built from TRDV2 and TRDJ1; a possible D gene is TRDD3 (5 bases). The germline CDR1 and CDR2 sequences are GEAIGNYY and EKD. The CDR3 contains 15 residues. V dropped 0 bases and J dropped 4 bases, with 14 bases sitting between them. CDR3: CACDTWGIQGDKLIF. Written as DNA, the CDR3 is TGTGCCTGTGACACCTGGGGAATACAGGGCGATAAACTCATCTTT.

Relative to its sample, this clone is medium-sized. In DNA form, the CDR3 reads TGTGCTCTTGGGGAACTAGCACGATCCTACCGGTGGATAAATGGCAGACCCCTGATCTTT. As protein: CALGELARSYRWINGRPLIF. V and J are TRDV1 and TRDJ4; perhaps TRDD2 as D (6 bases). Germline loops: CDR1 TSWWSYY, CDR2 QGS. V was cut by 0 bases and J by 1 base, with 27 bases left in between. The length of the CDR3 is 20 residues.

A few counts support this clone. A far larger clone is only one base removed, so a read error is likely. V and J are TRDV2 and TRDJ1, with 8 nucleotides matching TRDD3. CDR1 is GEAIGNYY, CDR2 EKD, per germline. The CDR3 runs to 18 residues. CDR3 nucleotide sequence: TGTGCCCGTGACACCGTCCTCGGTGGGGGATCCTCCCCTGGTAAACTCATCTTT. Encoded protein: CARDTVLGGGSSPGKLIF.

This clone ranks as large. The same CDR3 also results from other DNA sequences found in this sample. The chain carries TRDV1 and TRDJ1; D gene ambiguous. CDR3 size: 13 residues. V was shortened by 0 bases and J by 7 bases, with 9 bases between the two germline ends. Germline V gene lookup returns CDR1 TSWWSYY and CDR2 QGS. CDR3 residues: CALGELRTGKLIF. The CDR3 DNA reads as TGTGCTCTTGGGGAACTCAGAACGGGTAAACTCATCTTT.

This clone is medium-sized. The chain employs TRDV2 and TRDJ1; 8 nucleotides line up with TRDD3. Trimming cost V 0 bases and J 0 bases; bases outside gene matches: 5. From germline, CDR1 is GEAIGNYY and CDR2 EKD. The CDR3 loop spans 16 amino acids. The CDR3 is CACDTLGDSDTDKLIF. The CDR3 nucleotides are TGTGCCTGTGACACCCTGGGGGACAGCGACACCGATAAACTCATCTTT.

Sample share makes this clone large. The rearrangement links TRDV2 to TRDJ3; unclear D gene. V gave up 0 bases and J gave up 0 bases, with 17 bases separating them. The CDR3 runs 20 residues. Germline V gene lookup returns CDR1 GEAIGNYY and CDR2 EKD. CDR3 sequence reads: CACDTPGATSSSWDTRQMFF. In DNA form, the CDR3 reads TGTGCCTGTGACACCCCGGGAGCTACCTCGAGCTCCTGGGACACCCGACAGATGTTTTTC.